This T cell receptor (beta chain) was obtained from a study of long-term antiretroviral therapy in people with HIV (dated 2022 in TCRdb). Looking at the study overall: The earliest samples were collected about a decade before the 2015 WHO recommendation for immediate ART, when ART was typically delayed until CD4 counts fell. No cross-contamination during QIAcube processing was seen in test extractions of a monoclonal T-cell line run alongside approximately 36 polyclonal samples. Among the 30 or so participants with HIV, ten to twelve were female. A retrospective serial study tested whether changes in peripheral blood TRB repertoire composition and diversity were associated with ART initiation and durable HIV suppression. From some 30 adults with confirmed HIV infection, the cohort provided 192 cryopreserved PBMC samples, gathered serially across a mean of around six years (range 1-12). Study-level results and caveats: Samples dated from the mid-2000s to the late 2010s, and the ART regimens used may be less effective than current ones. At every time point, the repertoire was dominated by expanded TRB clones first identified before ART initiation, although this dominance fluctuated and, in many PLHIV, declined after ART. ART initiation was associated with a significant increase in TRB diversity, but diversity stayed significantly below transplant donor controls even after long-term ART. Inferences about post-ART repertoire changes are limited because no data were available on ART adherence, viral resistance or therapy changes. Limited PBMC availability meant only the TCR beta chain was sequenced, without alpha chain pairing. Compared with controls, HIV repertoires had narrower CDR3 length ranges, and the network structure pointed to an antigen-experienced repertoire that shifted only slightly toward naive after ART. Because cell numbers in pre-ART samples were limited, unsorted PBMC were profiled instead of sorted CD4+ and CD8+ T cells.

The immunoSEQ hsTCRB v3.0 assay was used at survey level resolution to sequence the TRB variable region. The targeted TRB sequencing depth was about 40,000-50,000 T-cell genomes per sample. Pooled TRB libraries were sequenced on an Illumina MiSeq with a v3 150-cycle kit. The study's processing was this. Analysis of repertoires was carried out in R inside a reproducible Nextflow workflow spanning QC, data transformation and analysis. LymphoSeq2, an R package for exploring AIRR-Seq data, was used to implement the custom analyses. After excluding several samples that yielded fewer than 5000 total TRB sequences, fewer than 200 HIV repertoires remained for analysis. Among the roughly 190 retained HIV repertoires, 55 to 65 were collected before ART initiation and around 130 were collected after ART initiation. Repertoires were downsampled to 5000 TRB nucleotide sequences, with summary statistics averaged over 100 downsampling iterations. TRB sequences were retained for analysis only if CDR3 regions of at least seven amino acids were present. A Shannon entropy-derived clonality score and the Gini coefficient were used to measure diversity. Repertoire networks linked the top 5000 CDR3 amino acid sequences whenever two sequences differed by an edit distance of one. For TRB CDR3 amino acid sequences, antigen specificity groups and MHC restriction were predicted with GLIPH2. To flag known CMV, EBV, HIV or tissue antigen associations, CDR3 amino acid sequences were matched against VDJdb and McPAS-TCR. Pre-ART, post-ART and control groups were compared with Wilcoxon signed-rank tests and Holm-Bonferroni correction. TCRdb's version of the immuneACCESS table is confined to in-frame rearrangements and falls short of the full clone set. An unresolved V gene accounts for under half of the shortfall where checked; the remainder is of unknown origin. The DNA gave D and trimming, while V, J and clone size come from that table. The table for this sample lists fewer than 15,000 clones; about 83% of them were counted only once. The ten largest clones take up roughly a sixth of the sample.

On this clone itself: It lacks a known antigen. No much larger clonotype is one base removed from it; base qualities were not supplied.

Inclusion was restricted to participants for whom at least one PBMC sample before ART initiation and at least two post-ART samples were available. Every participant with HIV received treatment in the United States of America. Before DNA extraction, cryopreserved samples of about 0.95-11 million PBMC were thawed and washed. At the time of the earliest PBMC sample for each participant with HIV, ages ranged from about 23 to 60 years. PBMC samples were contributed by each participant from 1-4 timepoints before ART initiation and 2-8 timepoints after ART initiation, with a median of 7 samples. For every participant, serial HIV viral load, CD4+ T-cell count, ART history and demographic data were obtained. Using a Qiagen kit on a QIAcube, genomic DNA was extracted from unsorted PBMC, with samples processed in batches of 12. Relative to germline, V is 6 bases shorter and J is 4 bases shorter, with 12 bases between their ends. Its CDR3 holds 13 amino acids, cysteine through phenylalanine. This entry keeps only the CDR3 DNA: 39 bases, framed from base 1. CDR1 and CDR2, looked up from the germline V gene, are MNHEY and SVGAGI.

The sequences come from unsorted PBMCs, collected 3.4 years after starting antiretroviral therapy. The rearranged segments are TRBV6-5 and TRBJ2-5; perhaps TRBD1 is the D gene, with 7 bases matching. The origin of this receptor is a man between 35 and 55 years old with HIV. The CDR3: CASRPGGGETQYF. The nucleotide sequence reads as follows: TGTGCCAGCAGGCCAGGGGGAGGAGAGACCCAGTACTTC.